This T cell receptor (beta chain) appears in the sequencing data of a study of control samples from healthy donors and cancer patients. CDR3 size: 13 residues. CDR1 SEHNR and CDR2 FQNEAQ come from the germline V gene (reference sequence). V lost 10 bases to trimming and J lost 3 bases, with 13 bases between them. TCRdb keeps only in-frame clones here, not all; method: immunoSEQ multiplex PCR. The data contain 95,000 to 150,000 clones, approximately 93% of them seen just once; the ten biggest clones take up 6% to 8.5%. The receptor was isolated from a woman aged 18-29 years in good health. V gene TRBV7-9 combines with J gene TRBJ1-3; D not certain. The specimen was blood. In DNA, the CDR3 is TGTGCCATCATAACGAGGTTTGGAAACACCATATATTTT. Amino acid sequence: CAIITRFGNTIYF. The variable domain in full, with the rest retrieved from reference TRBV7-9 and TRBJ1-3, is DTGVSQNPRHKITKRGQNVTFRCDPISEHNRLYWYRQTLGQGPEFLTYFQNEAQLEKSRLLSDRFSAERPKGSFSTLEIQRTEQGDSAMYLCAIITRFGNTIYFGEGSWLTVV.